Shown below are 13 T cell receptor beta chains from a single sample sequenced in a study of T cell clonotyping in hematopoietic cell transplantation. Noted time point: recipient sample about 28 days before transplant, after cytoreduction. Clones were read by immunoSEQ multiplex PCR, and TCRdb kept only the in-frame ones, dropping some. The repertoire holds roughly 80,000 clones, 90% to 96% seen once, with roughly 1.5% in the top ten. Material: peripheral blood mononuclear cells, obtained before stem cell transplant. These receptors were collected from a woman in her forties or fifties with acute myeloid leukemia. Some clones in this sample may be carry-over from other donors' samples.

V is TRBV30 and J is TRBJ1-1, with D unclear. Germline values: CDR1 GTSNPN, CDR2 SVGIG (reference sequence). Trimming stripped 5 bases from V and 2 bases from J, with 12 bases between. This CDR3 is 13 amino acids long. The CDR3 DNA is TGTGCCTGGTCCCTTAGCCCAAACACTGAAGCTTTCTTT. This codes for CAWSLSPNTEAFF.

This chain links TRBV19 with TRBJ1-1; 7 bases align to TRBD1. Per the germline V gene, CDR1 is LNHDA and CDR2 is SQIVND (reference sequence). V lost 3 bases to trimming and J lost 3 bases; unmatched junction nucleotides: 16. The CDR3 extends over 18 amino acids. The CDR3 coding sequence is TGTGCCAGTAGTATTGGAGGAGGCAGGGGGGTTGGGGACACTGAAGCTTTCTTT. Its protein product is CASSIGGGRGVGDTEAFF.

The chain joins TRBV6-1 to TRBJ1-2; D not resolved. Deletions cut 1 base from V and 8 bases from J, with 11 bases between. Germline values: CDR1 MNHNS, CDR2 SASEGT. The CDR3 runs 13 residues. CDR3 nucleotide sequence: TGTGCCAGCAGTGAAGGGCAGGCCCGGGGCTACACCTTC. Its translation is CASSEGQARGYTF.

The rearrangement uses TRBV2 and TRBJ2-7, with 12 bases fitting TRBD2. The CDR3 is 15 residues long. With V trimmed by 11 bases and J by 4 bases, 12 bases remained unmatched. Germline-derived CDR1 and CDR2 are SNHLY and FYNNEI. The CDR3 DNA follows: TGTGCCCTAAGGGCGCTAGCGGGAGGGCCTTACGAGCAGTACTTC. Protein product: CALRALAGGPYEQYF.

CDR3 nucleotide sequence: TGTGCCAGCAGCCAGACCGTGAACACTGAAGCTTTCTTT. Translation gives CASSQTVNTEAFF. The chain has TRBV7-2 and TRBJ1-1; D not resolved. The CDR3 sequence is 13 residues long. V lost 5 bases and J 0 bases, leaving 7 bases between the germline ends. From germline, CDR1 is SGHTA and CDR2 FQGNSA. The full variable domain, its missing parts supplied by reference TRBV7-2 and TRBJ1-1, is GAGVSQSPSNKVTEKGKDVELRCDPISGHTALYWYRQSLGQGLEFLIYFQGNSAPDKSGLPSDRFSAERTGGSVSTLTIQRTQQEDSAVYLCASSQTVNTEAFFGQGTRLTVV.

This rearrangement joins TRBV6-5 to TRBJ1-4; no clear D gene. Germline CDR1 reads MNHEY; CDR2 reads SVGAGI. The CDR3 is made up of 14 amino acids. Trimming shortened V by 5 bases and J by 0 bases, and 7 bases separated the two germline ends. The CDR3 DNA reads as TGTGCCAGCAGTACCATAGCAACTAATGAAAAACTGTTTTTT. Translated, it gives CASSTIATNEKLFF.

This clone was seen a single time. As DNA, the CDR3 is TGTGCCAGCAGCCAAACCTCCCCGAACACCGGGGAGCTGTTTTTT. Its translation is CASSQTSPNTGELFF. The chain couples TRBV11-2 to TRBJ2-2; D remains unclear. V gave up 5 bases and J gave up 0 bases, with 10 bases separating them. This CDR3 comprises 15 residues. Germline-derived CDR1 and CDR2 are SGHAT and FQNNGV.

The J gene is TRBJ1-1, the V gene TRBV29-1, with TRBD1 identical over 10 bases. Losses at the gene ends were 7 bases for V and 3 bases for J; bases not matched to a gene: 17. CDR1 is SQVTM, CDR2 ANQGSEA, per germline. The CDR3 runs 17 residues. DNA of the CDR3: TGCAGCGCCCACGGGACAGGGGTATTGAGGGTCGACACTGAAGCTTTCTTT. It encodes CSAHGTGVLRVDTEAFF.

V usage is TRBV6-1 and J usage is TRBJ1-6; D unresolved. V dropped 1 base and J dropped 6 bases, with 7 bases sitting between them. The V gene's germline CDR1 is MNHNS and CDR2 SASEGT. The CDR3 length is 14 residues. The CDR3 sequence: CASSEGNGNSPLHF. The CDR3 DNA reads as TGTGCCAGCAGTGAAGGTAACGGTAATTCACCCCTCCACTTT.

V gene TRBV28 combines with J gene TRBJ1-5; D is ambiguous. This CDR3 has 15 residues. Trimming shortened V by 3 bases and J by 0 bases, and 9 bases separated the two germline ends. CDR1 and CDR2 from the germline V gene are MDHEN and SYDVKM. The CDR3 here is CASSFLAISNQPQHF. The CDR3 coding sequence is TGTGCCAGCAGTTTCCTTGCGATTAGCAATCAGCCCCAGCATTTT.

V gene TRBV28 combines with J gene TRBJ2-3, with 7 bases lining up with TRBD1. V was clipped by 6 bases and J by 0 bases; unmatched bases: 9. This CDR3 is 16 amino acids long. Germline V lookup: CDR1 MDHEN, CDR2 SYDVKM. The CDR3 coding sequence is TGTGCCAGCAGCACACCAGGGGGACCTAGCACAGATACGCAGTATTTT. Residues: CASSTPGGPSTDTQYF.

The chain links TRBV6-6 to TRBJ2-2, with 11 bases that match TRBD1. CDR1 MNHNY and CDR2 SVGAGI come from the germline V gene (reference sequence). Germline trimming cut 6 bases from V and 6 bases from J; bases unmatched to any gene: 6. The CDR3 covers 15 residues. The CDR3, as DNA: TGTGCCAGCAGGGGGAGGACAGGGGGCCCCGGGGAGCTGTTTTTT. Translation: CASRGRTGGPGELFF.

The V and J genes are TRBV9 and TRBJ1-2, with D possibly being TRBD1 (5 bases). Germline-derived CDR1 and CDR2 are SGDLS and YYNGEE. Trimming took 2 bases from V and 2 from J, leaving 10 bases between them. This CDR3 region has 14 residues. The CDR3 is CASSVWDRNYGYTF. The DNA of the CDR3 is TGTGCCAGCAGCGTTTGGGACCGCAACTATGGCTACACCTTC.